This TCR beta chain was recovered during a study of blood T cell repertoires in COVID-19 (dated by TCRdb to 2019 to 2021). Background for the entire study: Samples from collaborators originated in the United States, Italy and Spain and spanned both the acute and convalescent phases of COVID-19. Deeply sampled blood TCRbeta repertoires from subjects exposed to, actively infected with, or recovered from COVID-19 were included in the dataset. HLA class I and class II types, where available, came from metadata supplied by the sample provider rather than from assay-based typing. The material from the prospective study consisted of cDNA or gDNA derived from T cells, B-cell-depleted T cells, or PBMCs. A de-identified subject ID, COVID-19 status, age in years and sex were almost always included in the sample metadata. Samples were obtained from the ongoing ImmuneRACE study (first 160 participants) and from 1,254 subjects provided by 6 global collaborators. The repertoires were released in a freely available public database meant as a resource for research on the immune response to SARS-CoV-2. On the study overall, not on this receptor specifically: The quantity of clinical and demographic metadata differed by source and by participant and was supplied without curation.

This clone has a single count. Its cognate antigen has yet to be identified. Nothing much larger sits one base from this clone, and base qualities are not available. V is pruned by 5 bases and J by 3 bases, leaving 7 bases of the junction without a gene match. Its CDR3 holds 15 amino acids, cysteine through phenylalanine. The only DNA kept is the CDR3, 45 bases in frame from the first base. The germline V gene encodes CDR1 SGHTA and CDR2 FQGTGA. Collaborating institutions collected whole blood in K2EDTA tubes following their own protocols. For TCRbeta analysis, collaborators shipped samples as frozen whole blood, isolated PBMCs, or DNA extracted from either of those sample types. The immunoSEQ Assay, a bias-controlled multiplex PCR, was used to amplify TCRbeta CDR3 regions from genomic DNA. Turning to the authors' computational methods: The number of nucleated cells in each sample was estimated by amplification of reference gene primers within the assay. To quantify the absolute abundance of each unique TCRbeta CDR3 rearrangement, sequence reads were collapsed and filtered. Productive Simpson clonality was computed per sample as the square root of Simpson's diversity index over productive rearrangements. The immuneACCESS repertoire file appears here via TCRdb, limited to in-frame rearrangements. These files lack a portion of the clones; in checked studies, under half of the deficit traces to unresolved V genes, and the cause of the others is not known. For V, J and clone size, that table is used; D and trimming come from the DNA. The sample includes some 150,000 clones, with more than 80% observed a single time. The ten largest clones add up to 5% to 7.5% of the sample.

Recombination joined TRBV7-3 with TRBJ2-1, with 7 central nucleotides matching TRBD1. Sequenced material: peripheral blood. The sequence was obtained from a human donor in a cohort sampled during active COVID-19. The nucleotide sequence reads TGTGCCAGCAGCGTACAAGGGACAGTCTACAATGAGCAGTTCTTC. Translated, this gives CASSVQGTVYNEQFF.